This T cell receptor beta chain was identified during a study of blood T cell repertoires in COVID-19. In the study overall: Samples taken during acute and convalescent COVID-19 were collected in the United States, Italy and Spain.

Method: immunoSEQ multiplex PCR; TCRdb's copy keeps in-frame clones and lacks some. Of about 170,000 clones listed, 70% to 85% are singletons. In germline, CDR1 is SGHDN, CDR2 FVKESK. This CDR3 is 14 amino acids long. V lost 1 base, J lost 0 bases, and 4 bases lay in between. This chain joins TRBV14 and TRBJ2-4; the D is unclear. The sequenced sample consisted of peripheral blood. The sequence was collected from a woman at least 80 years old with acute or convalescent COVID-19. The CDR3 region has the DNA TGTGCCAGCAGCCAAGCGGGAGCCAAAAACATTCAGTACTTC. Its translation is CASSQAGAKNIQYF.